These 8 T cell receptor beta chains were all obtained from the same sample, sequenced in a study of CD8+ T cells in alopecia areata. Documented treatment: oral pan-JAK inhibitor, 5-10 mg twice daily. cDNA reverse transcribed from extracted RNA served as the sequencing template. TCRdb's table, derived via immunoSEQ multiplex PCR, lists solely in-frame clones and lacks some. In the table there are around 200,000 clones, around 56% of which are singletons. The sample was CD4+ T cells sorted from blood, taken at week 4, from a patient treated with tofacitinib. The receptors originated from a human donor with alopecia areata.

The chain uses TRBV5-1 and TRBJ2-7; TRBD1 or TRBD2 may be the D gene (7 bases each). CDR3 size: 14 residues. The V gene's germline CDR1 is SGHRS and CDR2 YFSETQ. The V and J ends lost 5 bases and 6 bases respectively, with 18 bases between them. In DNA form, the CDR3 reads TGCGCCAGCAGGGTACAGGGGACTACACGCGAGCAGTACTTC. It yields the protein CASRVQGTTREQYF.

V and J are TRBV29-1 and TRBJ1-1, with D uncertain. CDR3 length equals 10 residues. The V gene lost 6 bases and the J gene lost 3 bases, with 5 bases spanning the gap. The germline V gene encodes CDR1 SQVTM and CDR2 ANQGSEA. The CDR3 loop reads CSVTYTEAFF. The CDR3 nucleotides read TGCAGCGTCACTTACACTGAAGCTTTCTTT.

The chain links TRBV29-1 to TRBJ2-1; weak D call: TRBD2 (6 bases). CDR1 is SQVTM and CDR2 is ANQGSEA in the germline V gene. The CDR3 has 18 amino acids. V was shortened by 6 bases and J by 0 bases, with 24 bases between the two germline ends. The CDR3 DNA sequence: TGCAGCGTGGAGGTGGGACTCGGACTCGTTAGCTCCTACAATGAGCAGTTCTTC. Amino acid sequence: CSVEVGLGLVSSYNEQFF.

This clone was picked up a small number of times. The chain has TRBV28 and TRBJ2-6; D is possibly TRBD1 or TRBD2 (5 bases each). Germline CDR1 is MDHEN and CDR2 is SYDVKM. The CDR3 has 15 residues. V was shortened by 6 bases and J by 2 bases, with 11 bases between the two germline ends. The CDR3 sequence: CASSMTGPGANVLTF. Here the CDR3 DNA reads TGTGCCAGCAGCATGACGGGGCCTGGGGCCAACGTCCTGACTTTC.

The rearrangement links TRBV6-6 to TRBJ1-5; 8 bases fit TRBD1. The germline CDR1 and CDR2 sequences are MNHNY and SVGAGI (reference sequence). This CDR3 contains 14 residues. Trimming cost V 2 bases and J 7 bases; bases outside gene matches: 4. The DNA for the CDR3 is TGTGCCAGCAGTTACCAGGGGGCTGGACAGCCCCAGCATTTT. Translating it yields CASSYQGAGQPQHF.

This clone was detected once. The chain joins TRBV30 to TRBJ2-7, with D possibly being TRBD1 (5 bases). V was cut by 0 bases and J by 0 bases, with 12 bases left in between. CDR1 and CDR2 (germline): GTSNPN, SVGIG (reference sequence). This CDR3 is built from 15 residues. The CDR3 nucleotides are TGTGCCTGGAGTGTAAGTGGACACCGCTCCTACGAGCAGTACTTC. Amino acid sequence: CAWSVSGHRSYEQYF.

This clone was picked up a small number of times. The chain recombines TRBV29-1 with TRBJ1-2; 7 bases are shared with TRBD1. V lost 6 bases and J lost 2; bases outside the gene matches: 6. Germline CDR1 SQVTM, CDR2 ANQGSEA. There are 13 residues in the CDR3. CDR3 DNA: TGCAGCGTGGGAACGGGACAGAACTATGGCTACACCTTC. This translates into CSVGTGQNYGYTF.

V and J are TRBV30 and TRBJ2-7, with a weak D call TRBD1 (5 bases). V dropped 4 bases and J dropped 0 bases, with 10 bases sitting between them. There are 13 residues in the CDR3. Germline loops: CDR1 GTSNPN, CDR2 SVGIG (reference sequence). CDR3 protein: CAWIRADSYEQYF. The CDR3 DNA is TGTGCCTGGATCAGGGCAGACTCCTACGAGCAGTACTTC.